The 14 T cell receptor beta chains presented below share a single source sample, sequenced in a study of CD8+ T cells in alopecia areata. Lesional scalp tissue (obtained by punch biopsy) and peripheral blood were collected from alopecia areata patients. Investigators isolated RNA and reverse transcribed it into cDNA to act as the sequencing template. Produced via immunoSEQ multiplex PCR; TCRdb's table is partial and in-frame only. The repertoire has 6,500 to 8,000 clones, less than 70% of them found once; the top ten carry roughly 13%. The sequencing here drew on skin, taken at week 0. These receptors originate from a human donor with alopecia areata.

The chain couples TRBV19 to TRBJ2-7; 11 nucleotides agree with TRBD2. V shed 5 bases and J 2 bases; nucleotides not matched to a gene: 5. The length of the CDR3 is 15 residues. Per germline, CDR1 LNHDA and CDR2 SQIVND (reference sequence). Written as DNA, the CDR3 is TGTGCCAGTAGTTGGGGACTAGCGGAAACCTACGAGCAGTACTTC. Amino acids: CASSWGLAETYEQYF.

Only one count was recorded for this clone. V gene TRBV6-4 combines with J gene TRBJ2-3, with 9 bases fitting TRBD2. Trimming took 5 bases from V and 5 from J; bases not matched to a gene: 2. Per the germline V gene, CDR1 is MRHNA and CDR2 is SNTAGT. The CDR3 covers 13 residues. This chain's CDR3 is CASSSGRRDTQYF. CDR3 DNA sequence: TGTGCCAGCAGTAGCGGGAGGAGAGATACGCAGTATTTT.

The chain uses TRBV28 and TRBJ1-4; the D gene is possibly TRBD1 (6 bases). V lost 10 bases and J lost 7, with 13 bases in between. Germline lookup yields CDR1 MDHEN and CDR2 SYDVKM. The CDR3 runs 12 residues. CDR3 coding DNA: TGTGCCACCCGACGAGGGGGTGAAAAACTGTTTTTT. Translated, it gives CATRRGGEKLFF.

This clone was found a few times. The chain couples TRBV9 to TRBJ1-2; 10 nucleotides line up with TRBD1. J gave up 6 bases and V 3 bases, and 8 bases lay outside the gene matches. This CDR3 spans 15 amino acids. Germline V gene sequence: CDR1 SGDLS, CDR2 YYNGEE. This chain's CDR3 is CASSERTGGRDGYTF. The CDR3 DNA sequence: TGTGCCAGCAGCGAGCGGACAGGGGGGCGGGATGGCTACACCTTC.

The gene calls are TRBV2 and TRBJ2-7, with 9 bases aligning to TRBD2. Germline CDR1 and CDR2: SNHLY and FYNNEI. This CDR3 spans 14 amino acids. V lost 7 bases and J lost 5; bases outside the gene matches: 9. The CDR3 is CASIPGLARNEQYF. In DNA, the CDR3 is TGTGCCAGCATCCCTGGACTAGCGCGCAACGAGCAGTACTTC.

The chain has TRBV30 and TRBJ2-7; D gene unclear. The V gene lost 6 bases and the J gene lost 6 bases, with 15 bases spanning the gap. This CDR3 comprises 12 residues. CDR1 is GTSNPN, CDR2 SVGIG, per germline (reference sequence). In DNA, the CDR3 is TGTGCCTGCGTCGTTCGTTGGGGCGAGCAGTACTTC. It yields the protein CACVVRWGEQYF.

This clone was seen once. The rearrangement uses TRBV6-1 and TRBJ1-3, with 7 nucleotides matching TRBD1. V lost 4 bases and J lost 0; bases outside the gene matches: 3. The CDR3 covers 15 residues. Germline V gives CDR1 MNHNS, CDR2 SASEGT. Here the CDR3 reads CASSVTGTSGNTIYF. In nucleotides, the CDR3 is TGTGCCAGCAGTGTGACAGGGACCTCTGGAAACACCATATATTTT.

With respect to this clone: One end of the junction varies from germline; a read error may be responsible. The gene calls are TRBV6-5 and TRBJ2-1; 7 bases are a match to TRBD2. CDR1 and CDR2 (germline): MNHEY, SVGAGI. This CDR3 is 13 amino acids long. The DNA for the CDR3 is TGTGCCAGCAGTTACTCGGCTAGCGGAGCCCCTATCTTC. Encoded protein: CASSYSASGAPIF.

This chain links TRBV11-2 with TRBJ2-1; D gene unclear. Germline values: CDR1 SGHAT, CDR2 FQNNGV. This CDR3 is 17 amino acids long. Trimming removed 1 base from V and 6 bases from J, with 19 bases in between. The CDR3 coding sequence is TGTGCCAGCAGCTTAGTTTCCGGTAATCAGCCCCCCAATGAGCAGTTCTTC. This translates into CASSLVSGNQPPNEQFF.

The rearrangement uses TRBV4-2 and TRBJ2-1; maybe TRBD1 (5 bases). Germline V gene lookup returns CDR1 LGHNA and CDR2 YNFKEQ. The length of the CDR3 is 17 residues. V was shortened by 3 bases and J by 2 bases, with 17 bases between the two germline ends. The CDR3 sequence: CASSQGLRRTAYNEQFF. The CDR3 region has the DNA TGTGCCAGCAGCCAGGGGCTACGACGAACGGCCTACAATGAGCAGTTCTTC.

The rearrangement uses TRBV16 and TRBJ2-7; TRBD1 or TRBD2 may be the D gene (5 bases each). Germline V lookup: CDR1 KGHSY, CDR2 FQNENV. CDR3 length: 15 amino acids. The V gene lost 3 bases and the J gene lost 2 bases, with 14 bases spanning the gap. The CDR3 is CASSQSGAGAYEQYF. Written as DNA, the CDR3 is TGTGCCAGCAGCCAGTCCGGGGCCGGGGCCTACGAGCAGTACTTC.

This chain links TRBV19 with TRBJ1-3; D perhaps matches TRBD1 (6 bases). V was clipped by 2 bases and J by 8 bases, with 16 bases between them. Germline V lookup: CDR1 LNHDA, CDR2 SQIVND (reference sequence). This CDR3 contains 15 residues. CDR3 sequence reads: CASSISSGAGDTIYF. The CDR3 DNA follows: TGTGCCAGTAGTATATCGTCAGGGGCCGGGGACACCATATATTTT.

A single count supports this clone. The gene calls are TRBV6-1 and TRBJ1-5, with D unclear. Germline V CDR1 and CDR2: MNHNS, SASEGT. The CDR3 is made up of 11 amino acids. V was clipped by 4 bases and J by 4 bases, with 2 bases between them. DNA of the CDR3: TGTGCCAGCAGTGGAAATCAGCCCCAGCATTTT. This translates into CASSGNQPQHF.

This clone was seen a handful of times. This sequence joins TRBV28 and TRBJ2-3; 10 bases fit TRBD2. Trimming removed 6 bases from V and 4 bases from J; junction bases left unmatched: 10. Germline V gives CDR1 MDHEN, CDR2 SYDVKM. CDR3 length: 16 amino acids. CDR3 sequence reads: CASRRLAGARPDTQYF. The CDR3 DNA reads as TGTGCCAGCAGGAGGCTAGCGGGAGCAAGGCCAGATACGCAGTATTTT.